Listed below are T cell receptor beta chains from one sample, sequenced in a study of T-cell reconstitution after alpha-beta-depleted transplantation in children. MiXCR was run by TCRdb on the PCR reads, yielding one entry per CDR3 protein. In the table there are around 240,000 distinct CDR3 sequences, 8.2% of which are singletons. The starting material was PBMCs, mostly from graft donor cells, obtained 180 days after TCRalphabeta/CD19-depleted stem cell transplant. The source of these receptors is a male patient between 5 and 17 years old who had a stem cell transplant for acute lymphoblastic leukemia, so the T cells may come from the graft donor. CDR3s include the opening cysteine and the closing phenylalanine or tryptophan. Fields, in order: J gene, D gene, clone size, V gene, CDR3 length, CDR3 protein, CDR3 DNA. The D gene is left open where the match is weak. Clone size is shown for a subset of rows, as once, few, many or a class of expanded clone.

J: TRBJ2-1
D: -
size: few
V: TRBV28
length: 14
CDR3: CASSRPGSHNEQFF
DNA: TGTGCCAGCAGTCGCCCCGGGTCGCACAATGAGCAGTTCTTC

J: TRBJ1-2
D: -
size: many
V: TRBV7-9
length: 15
CDR3: CASSLGGGMSYGYTF
DNA: TGTGCCAGCAGCTTAGGTGGAGGGATGAGCTATGGCTACACCTTC

J: TRBJ1-2
D: -
size: -
V: TRBV2
length: 12
CDR3: CASSGEIYGYTF
DNA: TGTGCCAGCAGTGGGGAAATCTATGGCTACACCTTC

J: TRBJ2-7
D: -
size: many
V: TRBV7-3
length: 12
CDR3: CASSYNLYEQYF
DNA: TGTGCCAGCAGCTACAACCTCTACGAGCAGTACTTC

J: TRBJ2-7
D: -
size: many
V: TRBV11-2
length: 16
CDR3: CASSLDEGWGRYEQYF
DNA: TGTGCCAGCAGCTTAGATGAGGGATGGGGCCGGTACGAGCAGTACTTC

J: TRBJ2-7
D: -
size: many
V: TRBV6-1
length: 15
CDR3: CASSSWLDSSYEQYF
DNA: TGTGCCAGCAGTAGTTGGCTGGACAGCTCCTACGAGCAGTACTTC

J: TRBJ1-4
D: TRBD1
size: many
V: TRBV6-5
length: 14
CDR3: CASRYRDRDEKLFF
DNA: TGTGCCAGCAGGTACCGGGACAGGGATGAAAAACTGTTTTTT

J: TRBJ2-5
D: TRBD2
size: many
V: TRBV3-1
length: 13
CDR3: CASRTSGEETQYF
DNA: TGTGCCAGCCGGACTAGCGGGGAGGAGACCCAGTACTTC

J: TRBJ2-2
D: TRBD1
size: many
V: TRBV27
length: 17
CDR3: CASSNMPGQGGTGELFF
DNA: TGTGCCAGCAGTAACATGCCGGGACAGGGCGGCACCGGGGAGCTGTTTTTT

J: TRBJ1-2
D: TRBD1
size: many
V: TRBV5-1
length: 15
CDR3: CASSLGGTGDYGYTF
DNA: TGCGCCAGCAGCTTGGGCGGGACAGGTGACTATGGCTACACCTTC

J: TRBJ2-2
D: TRBD2
size: many
V: TRBV7-2
length: 16
CDR3: CASSSPAGGGTGELFF
DNA: TGTGCCAGCAGCTCCCCGGCGGGGGGGGGCACCGGGGAGCTGTTTTTT

J: TRBJ2-2
D: -
size: many
V: TRBV10-3
length: 14
CDR3: CAISYARGGGELFF
DNA: TGTGCCATCAGTTACGCCAGAGGTGGCGGGGAGCTGTTTTTT

J: TRBJ1-2
D: TRBD1
size: many
V: TRBV7-2
length: 14
CDR3: CASSYPGQGSGYTF
DNA: TGTGCCAGCAGTTACCCGGGACAGGGGTCTGGCTACACCTTC

J: TRBJ2-1
D: -
size: many
V: TRBV7-8
length: 16
CDR3: CASSLRRLSSYNEQFF
DNA: TGTGCCAGCAGCTTGAGGCGCCTGAGCTCCTACAATGAGCAGTTCTTC

J: TRBJ2-2
D: -
size: many
V: TRBV29-1
length: 14
CDR3: CSARGARVTGELFF
DNA: TGCAGCGCCCGCGGGGCCCGTGTCACCGGGGAGCTGTTTTTT

J: TRBJ2-7
D: -
size: many
V: TRBV29-1
length: 13
CDR3: CSVDTGSTYEQYF
DNA: TGCAGCGTTGACACAGGTTCTACCTACGAGCAGTACTTC

J: TRBJ2-7
D: -
size: many
V: TRBV25-1
length: 15
CDR3: CASSPQALSSYEQYF
DNA: TGTGCCAGCTCCCCTCAAGCTCTCAGCTCCTACGAGCAGTACTTC

J: TRBJ1-4
D: -
size: -
V: TRBV18
length: 16
CDR3: CASSPSPTAVSEKLFF
DNA: TGTGCCAGCTCACCATCCCCGACAGCCGTGAGTGAAAAACTGTTTTTT

J: TRBJ2-3
D: TRBD2
size: many
V: TRBV7-6
length: 18
CDR3: CASSSLRLAGPDTDTQYF
DNA: TGTGCCAGCAGCTCCCTGAGACTAGCGGGACCTGACACAGATACGCAGTATTTT

J: TRBJ2-2
D: -
size: many
V: TRBV5-1
length: 14
CDR3: CASSLNANTGELFF
DNA: TGCGCCAGCAGCTTAAACGCGAACACCGGGGAGCTGTTTTTT

J: TRBJ2-7
D: -
size: many
V: TRBV29-1
length: 11
CDR3: CSVVLAYEQYF
DNA: TGCAGCGTTGTTCTAGCTTACGAGCAGTACTTC

J: TRBJ2-2
D: TRBD2
size: many
V: TRBV11-3
length: 16
CDR3: CASSLPAGQNTGELFF
DNA: TGTGCCAGCAGCCTCCCAGCGGGGCAGAACACCGGGGAGCTGTTTTTT

J: TRBJ2-2
D: TRBD2
size: many
V: TRBV27
length: 13
CDR3: CASSSGGPGELFF
DNA: TGTGCCAGCAGCTCGGGGGGGCCCGGGGAGCTGTTTTTT

J: TRBJ2-1
D: TRBD2
size: many
V: TRBV5-4
length: 16
CDR3: CASSPELAGRGNEQFF
DNA: TGTGCCAGCAGCCCCGAGTTAGCGGGAAGAGGGAATGAGCAGTTCTTC

J: TRBJ2-3
D: -
size: many
V: TRBV5-4
length: 14
CDR3: CASSRDLMADTQYF
DNA: TGTGCCAGCAGCCGGGATCTGATGGCAGATACGCAGTATTTT

J: TRBJ2-5
D: TRBD1
size: many
V: TRBV4-1
length: 14
CDR3: CASSQGDRGGTQYF
DNA: TGCGCCAGCAGCCAAGGGGACAGGGGTGGGACCCAGTACTTC

J: TRBJ1-2
D: -
size: many
V: TRBV6-1
length: 16
CDR3: CASSPYQTGGAYGYTF
DNA: TGTGCCAGCAGTCCCTACCAGACAGGAGGGGCCTATGGCTACACCTTC

J: TRBJ2-1
D: TRBD2
size: many
V: TRBV11-2
length: 15
CDR3: CASSLRREGGNEQFF
DNA: TGTGCCAGCAGCTTAAGGAGGGAGGGTGGGAATGAGCAGTTCTTC

J: TRBJ2-1
D: TRBD2
size: few
V: TRBV5-1
length: 16
CDR3: CASSPLGGLADNEQFF
DNA: TGCGCCAGCAGCCCCTTGGGAGGACTAGCGGACAATGAGCAGTTCTTC

J: TRBJ1-4
D: -
size: many
V: TRBV2
length: 13
CDR3: CASSAGREEKLFF
DNA: TGTGCCAGCAGTGCGGGGAGGGAAGAAAAACTGTTTTTT

J: TRBJ2-7
D: -
size: many
V: TRBV5-5
length: 14
CDR3: CASSWDVLIGEQYF
DNA: TGTGCCAGCAGCTGGGACGTCCTTATTGGGGAGCAGTACTTC

J: TRBJ2-1
D: TRBD2
size: many
V: TRBV29-1
length: 15
CDR3: CSVVQLAGTYNEQFF
DNA: TGCAGCGTTGTCCAACTAGCGGGCACCTACAATGAGCAGTTCTTC

J: TRBJ2-7
D: -
size: many
V: TRBV12-3/TRBV12-4
length: 14
CDR3: CASSLGRGAYEQYF
DNA: TGTGCCAGCAGTTTAGGCAGGGGCGCCTACGAGCAGTACTTC

J: TRBJ2-7
D: TRBD1
size: many
V: TRBV20-1
length: 14
CDR3: CSARDPRTGHEQYF
DNA: TGCAGTGCTAGAGACCCCAGGACAGGGCACGAGCAGTACTTC

J: TRBJ2-5
D: -
size: -
V: TRBV20-1
length: 15
CDR3: CSATMNSLPQETQYF
DNA: TGCAGTGCTACAATGAACAGCCTCCCCCAAGAGACCCAGTACTTC

J: TRBJ1-5
D: -
size: many
V: TRBV6-2/TRBV6-3
length: 13
CDR3: CATDAVYNQPQHF
DNA: TGTGCCACCGATGCGGTGTACAATCAGCCCCAGCATTTT

J: TRBJ1-2
D: -
size: many
V: TRBV12-3/TRBV12-4
length: 12
CDR3: CASTLVGFGYTF
DNA: TGTGCCAGCACCCTGGTGGGGTTCGGCTACACCTTC

J: TRBJ1-1
D: -
size: many
V: TRBV20-1
length: 15
CDR3: CSARDTGRSNTEAFF
DNA: TGCAGTGCTAGAGATACCGGACGGTCGAACACTGAAGCTTTCTTT

J: TRBJ2-7
D: -
size: many
V: TRBV7-2
length: 12
CDR3: CASSLFLFRQYF
DNA: TGTGCCAGCAGCTTATTTCTTTTCAGGCAGTACTTC

J: TRBJ1-5
D: -
size: many
V: TRBV18
length: 15
CDR3: CASSPGGSGNQPQHF
DNA: TGTGCCAGCTCACCAGGAGGATCGGGGAATCAGCCCCAGCATTTT